This T cell receptor (beta chain) was recovered during a study of T cell repertoires in cytomegalovirus infection (dated by TCRdb to between 2018 and 2021). Some background on the complete study: The peptide stimulations were aimed at well-studied HLA-B-restricted epitopes as well as recently identified HLA-C-restricted CMV epitopes, whose presentation resists viral immunomodulation. The HLA type of each donor mattered for the analysis, because public TCR beta signatures pointed to carriage of CMV infection along with the matching HLA type.

This clonotype was counted at least ten times. What antigen it recognizes has not been identified. The record has no base qualities; no much larger clone is one base away. The full study reports these points: The ex vivo response was dominated by HLA-C-restricted CMV-specific TCR beta clonotypes, which also provided the single most frequent clonotype in two of eight donors. Cumulative frequency of public TCR beta family members discriminated carriers of CMV infection plus the relevant HLA type in this cohort and an independent 352-donor cohort.

The V end gives up 6 bases and the J end 4 bases, leaving 10 bases in the junction not matched to a gene. From its cysteine to its phenylalanine, the CDR3 spans 16 amino acids. Only CDR3 DNA remains: 48 bases, in frame from the first base. The instrument given in TCRdb is Illumina HiSeq 1500. TCRdb trimmed public reads at Q25 via fastp, called clones via MiXCR and kept in-frame beta chains. Each entry is one CDR3 protein sequence, shown with its most common DNA and genes. For this sample the table gives about 310,000 distinct CDR3 sequences, of which about 25% were detected only once. 10% to 15% of the sample is in the top ten clones. The treatment or condition label on this specimen signifies: in vitro stimulation with specific CMV peptide epitopes to enrich CMV-specific T cells.

The receptor's source is a human donor in good health (CMV status not recorded). Some clones in this sample may be carry-over from other donors' samples. This sample comprised cultured PBMCs, obtained from culture after CMV antigen stimulation. Here the chain combines TRBV12-3 or TRBV12-4 and TRBJ2-2; TRBD2 fits 8 bases in the junction. The CDR3 in this case is CASSPAGRERTGELFF. The DNA sequence reads TGTGCCAGCAGCCCGGCCGGGAGGGAGCGCACCGGGGAGCTGTTTTTT.